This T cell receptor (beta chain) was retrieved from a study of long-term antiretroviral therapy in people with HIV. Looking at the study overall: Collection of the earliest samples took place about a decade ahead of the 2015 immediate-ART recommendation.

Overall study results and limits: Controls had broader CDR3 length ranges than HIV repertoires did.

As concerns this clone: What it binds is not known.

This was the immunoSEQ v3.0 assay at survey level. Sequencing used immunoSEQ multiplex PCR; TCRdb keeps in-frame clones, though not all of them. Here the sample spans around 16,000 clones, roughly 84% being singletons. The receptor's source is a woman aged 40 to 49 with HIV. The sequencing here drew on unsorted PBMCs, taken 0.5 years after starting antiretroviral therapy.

This CDR3 is CASSVGGGGYTF. CDR3 coding DNA: TGTGCCAGCAGCGTCGGGGGAGGCGGCTACACCTTC. The J gene is TRBJ1-2, the V gene TRBV9, with a possible D match to TRBD1 (5 bases). V was cut by 2 bases and J by 8 bases, with 10 bases left in between. This CDR3 region has 12 residues. CDR1 is SGDLS and CDR2 is YYNGEE in the germline V gene. The full variable domain, with the rest looked up from reference TRBV9 and TRBJ1-2, is DSGVTQTPKHLITATGQRVTLRCSPRSGDLSVYWYQQSLDQGLQFLIQYYNGEERAKGNILERFSAQQFPDLHSELNLSSLELGDSALYFCASSVGGGGYTFGSGTRLTVV.